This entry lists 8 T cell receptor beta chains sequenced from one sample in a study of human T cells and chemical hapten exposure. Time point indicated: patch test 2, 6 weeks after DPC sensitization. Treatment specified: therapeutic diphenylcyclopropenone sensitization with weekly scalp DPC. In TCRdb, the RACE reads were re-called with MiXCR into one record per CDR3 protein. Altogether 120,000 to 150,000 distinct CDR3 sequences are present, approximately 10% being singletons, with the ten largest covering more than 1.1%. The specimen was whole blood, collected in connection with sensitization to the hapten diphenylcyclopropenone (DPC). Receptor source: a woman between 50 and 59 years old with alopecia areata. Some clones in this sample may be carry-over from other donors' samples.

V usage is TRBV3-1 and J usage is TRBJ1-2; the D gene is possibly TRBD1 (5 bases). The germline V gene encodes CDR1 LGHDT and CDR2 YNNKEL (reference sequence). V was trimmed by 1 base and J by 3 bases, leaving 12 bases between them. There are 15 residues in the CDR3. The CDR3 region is CASSQGVRVDYGYTF. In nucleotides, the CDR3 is TGTGCCAGCAGCCAAGGCGTCAGGGTGGACTATGGCTACACCTTC.

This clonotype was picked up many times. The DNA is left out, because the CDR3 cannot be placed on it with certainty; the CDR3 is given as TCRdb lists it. The chain's CDR3 is CASSSTLKLSF. This sequence joins TRBV11-1 and TRBJ1-1. Looked up from germline, CDR1 is SGHAT and CDR2 is FQDESV (reference sequence). The CDR3 totals 11 residues, both ends included.

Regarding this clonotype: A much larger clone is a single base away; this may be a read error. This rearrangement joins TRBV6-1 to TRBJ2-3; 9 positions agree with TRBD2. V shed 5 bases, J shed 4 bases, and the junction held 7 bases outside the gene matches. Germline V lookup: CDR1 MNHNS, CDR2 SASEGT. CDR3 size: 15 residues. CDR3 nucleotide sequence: TGTGCCAGCAGTAGACTAGCGGCTAGCTCAGATACGCAGTATTTT. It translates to CASSRLAASSDTQYF.

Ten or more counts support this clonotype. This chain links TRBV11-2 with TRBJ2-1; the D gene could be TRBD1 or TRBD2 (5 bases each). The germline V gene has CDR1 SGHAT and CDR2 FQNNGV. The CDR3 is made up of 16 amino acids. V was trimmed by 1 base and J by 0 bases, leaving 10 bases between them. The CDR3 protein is CASSLVAGSSYNEQFF. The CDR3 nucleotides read TGTGCCAGCAGCTTAGTGGCAGGGAGCTCCTACAATGAGCAGTTCTTC.

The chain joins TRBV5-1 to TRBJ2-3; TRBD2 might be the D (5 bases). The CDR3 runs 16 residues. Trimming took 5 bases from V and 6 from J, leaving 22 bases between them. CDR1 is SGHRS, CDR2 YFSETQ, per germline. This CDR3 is CASSSSDSQLGDTQYF. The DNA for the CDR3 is TGCGCCAGCAGTTCGTCGGACTCGCAATTAGGGGATACGCAGTATTTT.

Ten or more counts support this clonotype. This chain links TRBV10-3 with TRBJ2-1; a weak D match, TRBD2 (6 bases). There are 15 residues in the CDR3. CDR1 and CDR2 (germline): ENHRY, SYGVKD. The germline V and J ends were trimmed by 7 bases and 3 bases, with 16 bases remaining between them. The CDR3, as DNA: TGTGCCATCATAACGATCCGGGACTTCTACAATGAGCAGTTCTTC. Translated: CAIITIRDFYNEQFF.

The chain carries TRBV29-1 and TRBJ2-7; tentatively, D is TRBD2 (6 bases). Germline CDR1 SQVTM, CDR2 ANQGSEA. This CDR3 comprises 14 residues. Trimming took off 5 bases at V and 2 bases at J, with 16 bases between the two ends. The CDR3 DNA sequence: TGCAGCGTTACTACCGGGACTTCAACCTACGAGCAGTACTTC. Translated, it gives CSVTTGTSTYEQYF.

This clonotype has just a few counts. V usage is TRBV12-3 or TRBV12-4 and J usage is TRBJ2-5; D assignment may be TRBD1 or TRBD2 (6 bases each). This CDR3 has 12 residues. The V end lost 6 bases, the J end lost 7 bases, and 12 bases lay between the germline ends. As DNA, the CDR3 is TGTGCCAGCAGCCAGGAGGGGGGGACCCAGTACTTC. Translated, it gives CASSQEGGTQYF.